This TCR beta chain was observed in a study of shared clonotypes between healthy human individuals. Study-level points and caveats: The study sampled only blood, and tissue repertoires likely differ. Around 5.4% of naive CD4 clonotypes were common to four donors.

As concerns this clone: The antigen is unknown.

The repertoire was sequenced with immunoSEQ multiplex PCR; TCRdb's copy has only in-frame clones and lacks some. The data contain about 590,000 clones, roughly 95% of them singletons. Selected positively for CCR7 and CD45RO-negative, naive CD8 cells excluded terminally differentiated effector memory CD45RA+ cells. There were only Caucasian adults among the donors, and all lived in Nashville, Tennessee. There are 14 residues in the CDR3. V was cut by 5 bases and J by 6 bases, with 14 bases left in between. Per germline, CDR1 MNHEY and CDR2 SMNVEV (reference sequence). The sequencing input was naive CD8+ T cells sorted from blood. The chain has TRBV27 and TRBJ1-5; D gene ambiguous. This receptor was identified in a woman aged 30 to 39 in good health. This CDR3 is CASSAYEGRQPQHF. DNA for the CDR3: TGTGCCAGCAGTGCCTACGAAGGGCGTCAGCCCCAGCATTTT.